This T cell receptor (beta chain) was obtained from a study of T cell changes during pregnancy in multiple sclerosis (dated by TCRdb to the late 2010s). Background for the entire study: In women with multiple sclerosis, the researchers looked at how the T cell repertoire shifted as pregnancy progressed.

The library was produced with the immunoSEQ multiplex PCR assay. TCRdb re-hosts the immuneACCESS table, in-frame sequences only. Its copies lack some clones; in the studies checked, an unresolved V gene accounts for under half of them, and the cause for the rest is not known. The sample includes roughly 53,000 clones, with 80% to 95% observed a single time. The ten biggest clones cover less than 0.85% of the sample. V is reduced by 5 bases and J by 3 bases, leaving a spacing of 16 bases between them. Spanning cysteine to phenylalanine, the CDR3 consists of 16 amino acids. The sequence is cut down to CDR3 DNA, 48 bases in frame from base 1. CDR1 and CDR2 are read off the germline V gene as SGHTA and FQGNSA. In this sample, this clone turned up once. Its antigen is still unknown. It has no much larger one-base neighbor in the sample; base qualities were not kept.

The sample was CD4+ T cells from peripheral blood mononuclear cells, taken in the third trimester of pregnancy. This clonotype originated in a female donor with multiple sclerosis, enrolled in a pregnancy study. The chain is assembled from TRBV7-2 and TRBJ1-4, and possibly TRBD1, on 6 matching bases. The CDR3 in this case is CASSQQGRGANEKLFF. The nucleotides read TGTGCCAGCAGCCAACAGGGAAGAGGGGCTAATGAAAAACTGTTTTTT.